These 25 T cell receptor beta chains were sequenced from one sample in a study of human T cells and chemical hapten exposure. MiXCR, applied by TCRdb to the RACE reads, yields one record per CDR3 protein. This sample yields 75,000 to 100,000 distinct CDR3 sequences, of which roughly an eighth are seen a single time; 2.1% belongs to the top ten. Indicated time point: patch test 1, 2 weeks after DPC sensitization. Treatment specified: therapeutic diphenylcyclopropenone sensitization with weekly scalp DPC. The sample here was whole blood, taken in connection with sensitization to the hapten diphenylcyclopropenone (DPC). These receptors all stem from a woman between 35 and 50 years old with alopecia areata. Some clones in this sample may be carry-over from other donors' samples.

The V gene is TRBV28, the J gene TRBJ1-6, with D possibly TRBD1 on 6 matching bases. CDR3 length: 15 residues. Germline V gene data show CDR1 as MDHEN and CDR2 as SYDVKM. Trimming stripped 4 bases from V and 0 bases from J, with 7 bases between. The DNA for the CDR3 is TGTGCCAGCAGTTCCAGGGGCTCCTATAATTCACCCCTCCACTTT. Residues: CASSSRGSYNSPLHF.

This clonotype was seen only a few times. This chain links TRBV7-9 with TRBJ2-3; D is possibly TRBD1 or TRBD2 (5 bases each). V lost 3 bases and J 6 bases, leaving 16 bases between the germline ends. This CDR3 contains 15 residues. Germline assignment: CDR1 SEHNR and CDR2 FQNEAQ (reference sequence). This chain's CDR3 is CASSLEAKTADTQYF. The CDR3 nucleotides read TGTGCCAGCAGCTTGGAGGCCAAGACAGCCGATACGCAGTATTTT. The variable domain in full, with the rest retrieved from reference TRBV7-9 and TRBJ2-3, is DTGVSQNPRHKITKRGQNVTFRCDPISEHNRLYWYRQTLGQGPEFLTYFQNEAQLEKSRLLSDRFSAERPKGSFSTLEIQRTEQGDSAMYLCASSLEAKTADTQYFGPGTRLTVL.

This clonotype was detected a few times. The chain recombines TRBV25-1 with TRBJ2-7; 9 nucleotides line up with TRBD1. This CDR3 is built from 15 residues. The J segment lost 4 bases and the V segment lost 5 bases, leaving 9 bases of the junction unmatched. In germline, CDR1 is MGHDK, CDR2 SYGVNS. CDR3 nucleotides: TGTGCCAGCAGTTCCCTCCGGGACAGGGATTACGAGCAGTACTTC. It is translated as CASSSLRDRDYEQYF.

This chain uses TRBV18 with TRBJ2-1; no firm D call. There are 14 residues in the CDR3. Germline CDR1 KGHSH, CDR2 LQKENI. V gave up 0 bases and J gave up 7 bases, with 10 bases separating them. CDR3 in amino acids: CASSPPGGRNEQFF. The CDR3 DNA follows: TGTGCCAGCTCACCACCGGGTGGGCGGAATGAGCAGTTCTTC.

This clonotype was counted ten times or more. The DNA of the CDR3 is TGTGCCAGCAGCTTACCGCCGAGGTCTTTTAACTATGGCTACACCTTC. Residues: CASSLPPRSFNYGYTF. The chain is built from TRBV12-3 or TRBV12-4 and TRBJ1-2; D not certain. The CDR3 extends over 16 amino acids. The V and J ends lost 6 bases and 1 base respectively, with 18 bases between them.

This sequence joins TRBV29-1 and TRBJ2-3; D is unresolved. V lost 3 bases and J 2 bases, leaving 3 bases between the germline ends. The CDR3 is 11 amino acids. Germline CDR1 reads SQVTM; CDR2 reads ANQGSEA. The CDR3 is CSVDNTDTQYF. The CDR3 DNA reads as TGCAGCGTTGACAACACAGATACGCAGTATTTT.

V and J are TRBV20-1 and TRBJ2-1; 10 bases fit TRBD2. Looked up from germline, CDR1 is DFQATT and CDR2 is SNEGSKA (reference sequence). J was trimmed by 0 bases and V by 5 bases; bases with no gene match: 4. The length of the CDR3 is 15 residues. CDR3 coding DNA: TGCAGTGCTGGGATAGCGGGAGGCTCCTACAATGAGCAGTTCTTC. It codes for CSAGIAGGSYNEQFF.

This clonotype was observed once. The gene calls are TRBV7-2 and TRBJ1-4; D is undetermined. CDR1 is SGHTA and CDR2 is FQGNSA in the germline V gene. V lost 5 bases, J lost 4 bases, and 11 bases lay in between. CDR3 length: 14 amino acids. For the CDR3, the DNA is TGTGCCAGCAGCCGGGTGCAGCTTAATGAAAAACTGTTTTTT. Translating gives CASSRVQLNEKLFF.

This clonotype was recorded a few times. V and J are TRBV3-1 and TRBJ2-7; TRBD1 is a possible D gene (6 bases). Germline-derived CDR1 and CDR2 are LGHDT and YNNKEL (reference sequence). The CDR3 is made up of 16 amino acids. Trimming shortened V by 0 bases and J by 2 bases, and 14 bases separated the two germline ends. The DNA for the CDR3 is TGTGCCAGCAGCCAAGATAAGTGGGGGCGTACCTACGAGCAGTACTTC. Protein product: CASSQDKWGRTYEQYF.

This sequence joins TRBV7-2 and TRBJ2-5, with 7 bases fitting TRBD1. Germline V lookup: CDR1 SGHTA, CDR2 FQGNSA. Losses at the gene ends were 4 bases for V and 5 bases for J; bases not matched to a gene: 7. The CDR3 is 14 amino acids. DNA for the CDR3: TGTGCCAGCAGCTCCGGGACAGCGAGGGAGACCCAGTACTTC. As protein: CASSSGTARETQYF. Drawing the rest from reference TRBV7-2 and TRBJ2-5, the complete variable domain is GAGVSQSPSNKVTEKGKDVELRCDPISGHTALYWYRQSLGQGLEFLIYFQGNSAPDKSGLPSDRFSAERTGGSVSTLTIQRTQQEDSAVYLCASSSGTARETQYFGPGTRLLVL.

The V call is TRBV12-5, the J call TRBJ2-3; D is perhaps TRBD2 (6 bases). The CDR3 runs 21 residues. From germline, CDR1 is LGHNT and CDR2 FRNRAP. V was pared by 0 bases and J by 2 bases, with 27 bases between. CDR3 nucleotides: TGTGCTAGTGGTTTGGTACGGGAGCGGGTCCAAACCCGTCCAGCCACAGATACGCAGTATTTT. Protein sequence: CASGLVRERVQTRPATDTQYF.

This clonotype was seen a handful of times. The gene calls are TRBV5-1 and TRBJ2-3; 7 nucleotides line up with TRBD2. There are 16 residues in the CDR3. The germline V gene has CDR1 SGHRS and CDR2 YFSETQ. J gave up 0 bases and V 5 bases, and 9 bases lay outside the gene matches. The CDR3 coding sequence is TGCGCCAGCAGACGGCAGGCGGGAGAAAGCACAGATACGCAGTATTTT. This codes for CASRRQAGESTDTQYF.

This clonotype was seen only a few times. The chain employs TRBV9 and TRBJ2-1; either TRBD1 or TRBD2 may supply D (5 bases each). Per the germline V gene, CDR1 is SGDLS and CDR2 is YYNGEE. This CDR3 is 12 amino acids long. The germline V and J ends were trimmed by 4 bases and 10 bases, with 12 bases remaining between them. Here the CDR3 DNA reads TGTGCCAGCAGCCCCTCCGGGGCCGAGCAGTTCTTC. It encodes CASSPSGAEQFF.

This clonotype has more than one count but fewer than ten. CDR3 in amino acids: CSVTTGGYEQYF. In DNA form, the CDR3 reads TGCAGCGTGACGACAGGGGGATACGAGCAGTACTTC. The chain is built from TRBV29-1 and TRBJ2-7, with 9 bases fitting TRBD1. Trimming cost V 6 bases and J 4 bases; bases outside gene matches: 4. The CDR3 loop spans 12 amino acids. The germline V gene has CDR1 SQVTM and CDR2 ANQGSEA.

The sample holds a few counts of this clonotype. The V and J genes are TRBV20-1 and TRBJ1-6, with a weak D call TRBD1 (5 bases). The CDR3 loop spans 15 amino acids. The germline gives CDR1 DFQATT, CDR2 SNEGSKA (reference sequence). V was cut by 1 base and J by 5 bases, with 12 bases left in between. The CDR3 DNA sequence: TGCAGTGCTAGAGGTCCCGGGGGAAATAATTCACCCCTCCACTTT. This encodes CSARGPGGNNSPLHF.

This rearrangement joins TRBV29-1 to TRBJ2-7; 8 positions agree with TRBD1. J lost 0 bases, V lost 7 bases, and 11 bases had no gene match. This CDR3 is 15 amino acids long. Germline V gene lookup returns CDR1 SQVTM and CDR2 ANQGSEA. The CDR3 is CSARTLTGVSYEQYF. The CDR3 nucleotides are TGCAGCGCCCGAACCCTGACAGGGGTCTCCTACGAGCAGTACTTC.

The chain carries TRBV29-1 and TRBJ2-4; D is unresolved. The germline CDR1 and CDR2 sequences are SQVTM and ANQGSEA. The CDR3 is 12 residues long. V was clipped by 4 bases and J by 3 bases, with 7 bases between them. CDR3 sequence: CSVADGKNIQYF. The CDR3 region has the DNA TGCAGCGTTGCGGACGGCAAAAACATTCAGTACTTC.

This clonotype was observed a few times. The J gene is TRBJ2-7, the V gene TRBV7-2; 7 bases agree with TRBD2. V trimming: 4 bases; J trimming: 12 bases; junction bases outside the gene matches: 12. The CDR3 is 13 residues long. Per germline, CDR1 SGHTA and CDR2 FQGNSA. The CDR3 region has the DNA TGTGCCAGCAGCTCCACCCTGGCGGGAGTGTCGTACTTC. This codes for CASSSTLAGVSYF. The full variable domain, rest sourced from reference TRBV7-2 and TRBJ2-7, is GAGVSQSPSNKVTEKGKDVELRCDPISGHTALYWYRQSLGQGLEFLIYFQGNSAPDKSGLPSDRFSAERTGGSVSTLTIQRTQQEDSAVYLCASSSTLAGVSYFGPGTRLTVT.

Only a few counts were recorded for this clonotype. The CDR3 protein is CASSLAPNSGTDTQYF. The CDR3 bases are TGTGCCAGCAGCTTAGCCCCTAATAGTGGCACAGATACGCAGTATTTT. The rearrangement uses TRBV7-2 and TRBJ2-3; D gene unclear. Trimming left V 0 bases short and J 1 base short, with 11 bases between. This CDR3 comprises 16 residues. Per germline, CDR1 SGHTA and CDR2 FQGNSA.

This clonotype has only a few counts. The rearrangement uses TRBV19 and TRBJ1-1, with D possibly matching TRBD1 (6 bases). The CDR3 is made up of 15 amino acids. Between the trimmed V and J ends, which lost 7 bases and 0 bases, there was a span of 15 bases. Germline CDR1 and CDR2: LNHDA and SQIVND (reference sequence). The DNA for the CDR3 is TGTGCCAGTAACGAGGGGGGAAATTTGAACACTGAAGCTTTCTTT. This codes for CASNEGGNLNTEAFF.

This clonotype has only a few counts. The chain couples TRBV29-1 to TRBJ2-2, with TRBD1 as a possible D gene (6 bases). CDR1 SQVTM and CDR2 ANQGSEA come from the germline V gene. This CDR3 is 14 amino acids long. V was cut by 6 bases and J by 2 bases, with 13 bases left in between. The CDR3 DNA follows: TGCAGCGTGGCAGGACAGCCAAACACCGGGGAGCTGTTTTTT. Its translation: CSVAGQPNTGELFF.

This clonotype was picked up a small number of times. CDR3 sequence (DNA): TGCGCCAGCAGCCAGGAGGGATCCTATGGCTACACCTTC. It yields the protein CASSQEGSYGYTF. V usage is TRBV4-3 and J usage is TRBJ1-2, with unresolved D. Germline V gene data show CDR1 as LGHNA and CDR2 as YSLEER. Trimming removed 3 bases at V and 4 bases at J, with 9 bases between. This CDR3 contains 13 residues.

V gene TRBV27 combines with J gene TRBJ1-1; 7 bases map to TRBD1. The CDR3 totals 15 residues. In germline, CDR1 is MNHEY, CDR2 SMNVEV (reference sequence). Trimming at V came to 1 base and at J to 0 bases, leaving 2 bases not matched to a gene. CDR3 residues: CASSLLTGLNTEAFF. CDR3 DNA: TGTGCCAGCAGTTTATTGACAGGGCTGAACACTGAAGCTTTCTTT.

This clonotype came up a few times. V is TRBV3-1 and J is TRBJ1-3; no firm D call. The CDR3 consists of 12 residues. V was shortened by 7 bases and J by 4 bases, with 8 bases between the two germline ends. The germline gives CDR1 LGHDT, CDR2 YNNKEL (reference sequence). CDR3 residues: CASIGSGNTIYF. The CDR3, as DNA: TGTGCCAGCATAGGGAGCGGAAACACCATATATTTT. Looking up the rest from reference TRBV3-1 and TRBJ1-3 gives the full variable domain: DTAVSQTPKYLVTQMGNDKSIKCEQNLGHDTMYWYKQDSKKFLKIMFSYNNKELIINETVPNRFSPKSPDKAHLNLHINSLELGDSAVYFCASIGSGNTIYFGEGSWLTVV.

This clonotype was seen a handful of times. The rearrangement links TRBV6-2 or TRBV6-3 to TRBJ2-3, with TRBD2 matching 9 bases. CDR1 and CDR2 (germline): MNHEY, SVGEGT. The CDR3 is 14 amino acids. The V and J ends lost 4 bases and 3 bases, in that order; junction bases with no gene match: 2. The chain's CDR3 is CASSLAGATDTQYF. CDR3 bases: TGTGCCAGCAGTTTAGCGGGAGCGACAGATACGCAGTATTTT.